The 21 T cell receptor beta chains below come from one sample, sequenced in a study of radiotherapy plus CTLA-4 blockade in lung cancer. Generated by immunoSEQ multiplex PCR, the TCRdb table keeps only in-frame clones and is missing some. The sample includes about 87,000 clones, around 86% seen only once; the top ten take roughly 17%. Sequences were derived from peripheral blood, sampled from a patient treated with radiotherapy plus ipilimumab. The source of these receptors is a human donor with non-small cell lung cancer that progressed on radiotherapy plus ipilimumab.

The chain joins TRBV7-9 to TRBJ1-4, with 7 bases aligning to TRBD1. Trimming removed 5 bases from V and 5 bases from J; junction bases left unmatched: 5. Looked up from germline, CDR1 is SEHNR and CDR2 is FQNEAQ (reference sequence). The length of the CDR3 is 14 residues. The CDR3 DNA is TGTGCCAGCAGCCGGGGACAGAGCAATGAAAAACTGTTTTTT. Translated: CASSRGQSNEKLFF.

The chain uses TRBV11-3 and TRBJ2-5, with 11 bases matching TRBD1. CDR3 size: 17 residues. The germline gives CDR1 SGHNT, CDR2 YENEEA. J lost 5 bases, V lost 3 bases, and 11 bases had no gene match. The CDR3: CASSFGQGAPRGETQYF. CDR3 bases: TGTGCCAGCAGCTTCGGACAGGGGGCGCCCCGGGGGGAGACCCAGTACTTC.

The CDR3 coding sequence is TGTGCCAGCAGTGACCCTGGAGGGGGCGGGACCTACAATGAGCAGTTCTTC. The encoded protein is CASSDPGGGGTYNEQFF. This sequence joins TRBV6-1 and TRBJ2-1, with D tentatively TRBD1 (7 bases). Germline values: CDR1 MNHNS, CDR2 SASEGT. The CDR3 extends over 17 amino acids. Trimming shortened V by 3 bases and J by 2 bases, and 17 bases separated the two germline ends.

This rearrangement joins TRBV9 to TRBJ2-5; 9 bases map to TRBD1. The J call may be faulty, since TRBJ2-7 better matches the DNA end. This CDR3 region has 14 residues. CDR1 and CDR2 (germline): SGDLS, YYNGEE. The CDR3 sequence: CASDRGQGPYEQYF. CDR3 DNA: TGTGCCAGCGACCGGGGACAGGGTCCCTACGAGCAGTACTTC.

V is TRBV27 and J is TRBJ2-2, with D possibly TRBD2 on 5 matching bases. The V end lost 5 bases, the J end lost 0 bases, and 7 bases lay between the germline ends. CDR3 length: 14 residues. Per germline, CDR1 MNHEY and CDR2 SMNVEV (reference sequence). The CDR3 DNA sequence: TGTGCCAGCAGTCGGGATACGAACACCGGGGAGCTGTTTTTT. It translates to CASSRDTNTGELFF.

The J gene is TRBJ1-2, the V gene TRBV5-4, with D possibly TRBD1 on 5 matching bases. CDR1 is SGHNT and CDR2 is YYREEE in the germline V gene (reference sequence). V was shortened by 3 bases and J by 2 bases, with 11 bases between the two germline ends. The CDR3 runs 14 residues. The CDR3 reads CASSSRNRNYGYTF. CDR3 nucleotide sequence: TGTGCCAGCAGCTCCAGGAACAGGAACTATGGCTACACCTTC.

This chain joins TRBV7-2 and TRBJ2-2; D is unclear. This CDR3 spans 15 amino acids. Germline values: CDR1 SGHTA, CDR2 FQGNSA. Trimming took off 5 bases at V and 5 bases at J, with 15 bases between the two ends. CDR3 coding DNA: TGTGCCAGCAGCCAAGACGGCACCGGGACCGGGGAGCTGTTTTTT. Protein sequence: CASSQDGTGTGELFF.

The V gene is TRBV6-5, the J gene TRBJ1-2; D is uncertain. The CDR3 runs 14 residues. CDR1 and CDR2 (germline): MNHEY, SVGAGI. V lost 4 bases and J 7 bases, leaving 16 bases between the germline ends. The DNA for the CDR3 is TGTGCCAGCAGTTCAGTCAGCAAATCGGGTGGCTACACCTTC. Translation gives CASSSVSKSGGYTF.

V and J are TRBV25-1 and TRBJ2-1, with D hard to call. This CDR3 region has 14 residues. V lost 7 bases to trimming and J lost 0 bases, with 10 bases between them. Germline V gene lookup returns CDR1 MGHDK and CDR2 SYGVNS. Written as DNA, the CDR3 is TGTGCCAGCAAGGACGGCAACTCCTACAATGAGCAGTTCTTC. Encoded protein: CASKDGNSYNEQFF.

The chain employs TRBV9 and TRBJ1-1; TRBD1 matches at 8 bases. CDR1 and CDR2 (germline): SGDLS, YYNGEE. V lost 4 bases and J lost 1; bases outside the gene matches: 6. The CDR3 runs to 15 residues. CDR3 DNA: TGTGCCAGCAGCCTTCGGGGACAGGCGAACACTGAAGCTTTCTTT. It is translated as CASSLRGQANTEAFF. The whole variable domain, filled in from reference TRBV9 and TRBJ1-1, reads DSGVTQTPKHLITATGQRVTLRCSPRSGDLSVYWYQQSLDQGLQFLIQYYNGEERAKGNILERFSAQQFPDLHSELNLSSLELGDSALYFCASSLRGQANTEAFFGQGTRLTVV.

The chain links TRBV9 to TRBJ2-7, with TRBD1 identical over 7 bases. CDR1 and CDR2 from the germline V gene are SGDLS and YYNGEE. V was clipped by 4 bases and J by 0 bases; unmatched bases: 7. CDR3 length: 15 residues. CDR3 region: CASSPSDRSSYEQYF. The CDR3, as DNA: TGTGCCAGCAGCCCTTCGGACAGGAGCTCCTACGAGCAGTACTTC.

The chain uses TRBV10-3 and TRBJ2-7; D is unclear. CDR3 length: 14 amino acids. V gave up 3 bases and J gave up 0 bases, with 9 bases separating them. In germline, CDR1 is ENHRY, CDR2 SYGVKD. This CDR3 reads CAISESGLSYEQYF. As DNA, the CDR3 is TGTGCCATCAGTGAAAGTGGCCTCTCCTACGAGCAGTACTTC.

The chain employs TRBV4-2 and TRBJ2-1, with D uncertain. The V gene's germline CDR1 is LGHNA and CDR2 YNFKEQ. CDR3 size: 15 residues. The V end lost 2 bases, the J end lost 8 bases, and 16 bases lay between the germline ends. CDR3 amino acids: CASSQSTDNYDEQFF. The DNA for the CDR3 is TGTGCCAGCAGCCAAAGTACAGACAATTATGATGAGCAGTTCTTC.

This clone was detected only a few times. J is TRBJ2-1 and V is TRBV27; TRBD2 agrees at 12 bases. The CDR3 has 14 residues. J was trimmed by 9 bases and V by 2 bases; bases with no gene match: 2. Germline-derived CDR1 and CDR2 are MNHEY and SMNVEV (reference sequence). The CDR3 DNA reads as TGTGCCAGCAGTTTAATACTAGCGGGGGGTGAGCAGTTCTTC. Its protein product is CASSLILAGGEQFF.

The rearrangement joins TRBV6-5 to TRBJ2-1; 7 nucleotides line up with TRBD2. From germline, CDR1 is MNHEY and CDR2 SVGAGI. The CDR3 covers 15 residues. J was trimmed by 5 bases and V by 7 bases; bases with no gene match: 11. CDR3 region: CASNLLTGGNNEQFF. In DNA form, the CDR3 reads TGTGCCAGCAACTTATTGACGGGGGGAAACAATGAGCAGTTCTTC.

This clone turned up a few times. This chain joins TRBV5-6 and TRBJ2-7; TRBD1 agrees at 8 bases. The CDR3 totals 14 residues. With V trimmed by 3 bases and J by 3 bases, 5 bases remained unmatched. Per the germline V gene, CDR1 is SGHDT and CDR2 is YYEEEE. This CDR3 reads CASSWGTGNYEQYF. The CDR3 DNA sequence: TGTGCCAGCAGCTGGGGGACAGGTAACTACGAGCAGTACTTC.

The chain combines TRBV18 with TRBJ1-1, with D possibly TRBD1 on 5 matching bases. Germline V gene sequence: CDR1 KGHSH, CDR2 LQKENI. The CDR3 loop spans 17 amino acids. The germline V and J ends were trimmed by 3 bases and 2 bases, with 19 bases remaining between them. The CDR3 sequence is CASSPRRTSNSNTEAFF. DNA for the CDR3: TGTGCCAGCTCACCCCGGAGGACATCCAACTCAAACACTGAAGCTTTCTTT.

The chain is built from TRBV29-1 and TRBJ2-7, with D possibly being TRBD1 (5 bases). The germline V gene has CDR1 SQVTM and CDR2 ANQGSEA. V lost 3 bases, J lost 3 bases, and 12 bases lay in between. The CDR3 consists of 13 residues. The DNA for the CDR3 is TGCAGCGTTGAGCAGGGCCGTAACTACGAGCAGTACTTC. This gives the protein CSVEQGRNYEQYF.

The V call is TRBV10-3, the J call TRBJ1-2, with 10 nucleotides matching TRBD1. V was pared by 3 bases and J by 8 bases, with 15 bases of the junction left unmatched. Looked up from germline, CDR1 is ENHRY and CDR2 is SYGVKD. The CDR3 consists of 17 residues. The CDR3 nucleotides read TGTGCCATCAGTGATCCTGGAAGGGGGACAGGGGCCTTAGGCTACACCTTC. Translation gives CAISDPGRGTGALGYTF.

The gene calls are TRBV19 and TRBJ2-1, with TRBD1 matching over 7 bases. Germline V CDR1 and CDR2: LNHDA, SQIVND (reference sequence). Trimming at V came to 9 bases and at J to 0 bases, leaving 5 bases not matched to a gene. CDR3 length: 14 residues. This CDR3 is CASTRDSSYNEQFF. The CDR3 DNA sequence: TGTGCCAGCACCAGGGACAGCTCCTACAATGAGCAGTTCTTC.

The chain couples TRBV10-3 to TRBJ1-3; D perhaps matches TRBD1 (5 bases). This CDR3 has 12 residues. Germline CDR1 is ENHRY and CDR2 is SYGVKD. V was clipped by 8 bases and J by 1 base, with 6 bases between them. CDR3 protein: CAIGGSGNTIYF. The CDR3 nucleotides read TGTGCCATCGGGGGGTCTGGAAACACCATATATTTT.